This T cell receptor beta chain stems from a study of cytomegalovirus exposure and HLA in healthy donors. Whole-study context: The roughly 110 validation repertoires used the same platform as the approximately 670 first-cohort repertoires (as reported by a later analysis).

The germline CDR1 and CDR2 sequences are SGHAT and FQNNGV. Trimming shortened V by 6 bases and J by 0 bases, and 15 bases separated the two germline ends. CDR3 length: 17 amino acids. The donors formed part of the approximately 120-subject validation cohort, distinct from the roughly 620-subject first cohort. Measured with immunoSEQ multiplex PCR; TCRdb has only the in-frame clones, and not every one. Seen here are 140,000 or so clones, about 88% observed once, and the top ten hold 9%. As to this clone: Antigen unknown.

Study-wide results and caveats: Cytomegalovirus-associated TCR beta chains were listed, numbering 164. In vitro, three CMV-associated chains proved specific for CMV antigens.

The material sequenced was PBMCs. This sequence was found in a woman between 18 and 29 years old in good health and CMV-seropositive. The V gene is TRBV11-2, the J gene TRBJ2-6; D may be TRBD1 (5 bases). The CDR3 coding sequence is TGTGCCAGCAGATCGCAGGGCTATCCCTCTGGGGCCAACGTCCTGACTTTC. Translated: CASRSQGYPSGANVLTF.